Below, one T cell receptor beta chain is given with its context. Its antigen target is currently unknown. No much larger clone exists at a distance of one base, and base qualities are not known. TCRbeta CDR3 regions were amplified from genomic DNA using the immunoSEQ Assay, a bias-controlled multiplex PCR. The study's processing was this. The number of nucleated cells in each sample was estimated by amplification of reference gene primers within the assay. To quantify the absolute abundance of each unique TCRbeta CDR3 rearrangement, sequence reads were collapsed and filtered. For each sample, productive Simpson clonality was calculated as the square root of Simpson's diversity index across productive rearrangements. As stored in TCRdb, this immuneACCESS dataset retains in-frame rearrangements with V and J assigned. A fraction of the clones does not appear; measured against another copy, unresolved V genes explain less than half of the discrepancy, and the remainder lacks a known reason. V and J calls and clone size come straight from that table; D and trimming were deduced from the DNA. In this sample the table shows 90,000 or so clones, around 87% of which occur a single time. The leading ten clones occupy under 1.2% of the sample.

This entry comes from a study of blood T cell repertoires in COVID-19 (dated by TCRdb to the early 2020s). At the level of the whole study: Collaborator samples came from the United States, Italy and Spain and covered acute and convalescent phases of COVID-19. The material from the prospective study consisted of cDNA or gDNA derived from T cells, B-cell-depleted T cells, or PBMCs. The dataset comprised deeply sampled blood TCRbeta repertoires from subjects exposed to, actively infected with, or recovered from COVID-19. The repertoires were released in a freely available public database meant as a resource for research on the immune response to SARS-CoV-2. The samples were drawn from the first 160 participants of the ongoing ImmuneRACE study and from 950 to 1,500 subjects provided by 6 global collaborators. The sample metadata nearly always contained a de-identified subject ID, COVID-19 status, age in years and sex. Where available, HLA class I and class II types were obtained from metadata supplied by the sample provider rather than from assay-based typing.

Each collaborating institution followed its own protocols to collect whole blood in K2EDTA tubes. For TCRbeta analysis, collaborator samples were shipped as frozen whole blood, as isolated PBMCs, or as DNA extracted from either sample type. The research as a whole found: The quantity of clinical and demographic metadata differed by source and by participant and was supplied without curation.

The clonotype comes from a human donor in a cohort sampled during active COVID-19. Sequences were obtained from peripheral blood.

The CDR3 region: CASSEGQGWRPQHF. The DNA sequence reads TGTGCCAGCAGTGAAGGACAGGGGTGGAGGCCCCAGCATTTT. The chain employs TRBV6-1 and TRBJ1-5; 8 central nucleotides agree with TRBD1. Inclusive of the bounding cysteine and phenylalanine, the CDR3 is 14 residues long. Only CDR3 DNA is held: 42 bases, read in frame from base 1. The germline V gene gives CDR1 as MNHNS and CDR2 as SASEGT. Trimming leaves V shorter by 1 base and J shorter by 9 bases, with the junction holding 5 bases beyond the gene matches.